This entry features one T cell receptor (beta chain) sequence. The data stem from a study of blood T cell repertoires in COVID-19. For the study at large: Nucleic acid was either cDNA or gDNA, and it came from T cells, B-cell-depleted T cells, or PBMCs.

Sequencing was performed with immunoSEQ multiplex PCR; in TCRdb, only in-frame clones are kept and a portion is missing. The data contain about 52,000 clones, about 80% of them singletons. This CDR3 has 19 residues. V was cut by 5 bases and J by 2 bases, with 24 bases left in between. The germline CDR1 and CDR2 sequences are SEHNR and FQNEAQ (reference sequence). V gene TRBV7-9 combines with J gene TRBJ2-2; maybe TRBD1 (6 bases). The origin of this receptor is a man in his 70s with active COVID-19. The specimen was peripheral blood. In DNA form, the CDR3 reads TGTGCCAGCAGCCCCCGTGGGACGCGCGTGGACAGCAACACCGGGGAGCTGTTTTTT. It specifies CASSPRGTRVDSNTGELFF.